The 17 T cell receptor beta chains below come from one sample, sequenced in a study of shared clonotypes between healthy human individuals. Clones were read by immunoSEQ multiplex PCR, and TCRdb kept only the in-frame ones, dropping some. The sample holds some 490,000 clones, about 84% seen once. Sequences were obtained from PBMCs. All receptors derive from a woman between 40 and 50 years old in good health. Some clones in this sample may be carry-over from other donors' samples.

The J gene is TRBJ2-5, the V gene TRBV13; D is uncertain. CDR1 is PRHDT, CDR2 FYEKMQ, per germline (reference sequence). V was pared by 5 bases and J by 1 base, with 14 bases between. The CDR3 is 15 amino acids. For the CDR3, the DNA is TGTGCCAGCAGCCTCCAAGCAGGCCTCCAAGAGACCCAGTACTTC. Translation gives CASSLQAGLQETQYF. Supplemented by reference TRBV13 and TRBJ2-5, the full variable domain reads AAGVIQSPRHLIKEKRETATLKCYPIPRHDTVYWYQQGPGQDPQFLISFYEKMQSDKGSIPDRFSAQQFSDYHSELNMSSLELGDSALYFCASSLQAGLQETQYFGPGTRLLVL.

Only one count was recorded for this clone. The V and J genes are TRBV11-2 and TRBJ2-7; D gene ambiguous. The CDR3 totals 14 residues. Trimming pared 1 base from V and 1 base from J, leaving 8 bases between. CDR1 and CDR2 from the germline V gene are SGHAT and FQNNGV. The CDR3 nucleotides are TGTGCCAGCAGCTTAGCACTTGGGTCCTACGAGCAGTACTTC. Translated: CASSLALGSYEQYF.

Remarks on this clone: The conserved closing phenylalanine or tryptophan is absent in this CDR3, likely reflecting a read error. It is unclear where the CDR3 begins or ends on the DNA, so no DNA is shown, and the CDR3 is as TCRdb lists it. CDR3 sequence reads: CARTSPGGIDNQPQRL. The chain combines TRBV25-1 with TRBJ1-5. The CDR3 region is 16 residues in length, termini included. Germline loops: CDR1 MGHDK, CDR2 SYGVNS.

V is TRBV27 and J is TRBJ2-7, with TRBD1 as a possible D gene (5 bases). The CDR3 runs 15 residues. Looked up from germline, CDR1 is MNHEY and CDR2 is SMNVEV (reference sequence). V lost 5 bases to trimming and J lost 3 bases, with 17 bases between them. CDR3: CASSPRQTKNYEQYF. The CDR3 DNA follows: TGTGCCAGCAGTCCGCGACAGACGAAGAACTACGAGCAGTACTTC.

The J gene is TRBJ2-4, the V gene TRBV18; D may be TRBD1 (6 bases). This CDR3 has 15 amino acids. Per germline, CDR1 KGHSH and CDR2 LQKENI. Trimming removed 1 base from V and 3 bases from J, with 10 bases in between. The CDR3 sequence is CASSPLGTSKNIQYF. Here the CDR3 DNA reads TGTGCCAGCTCACCACTAGGGACAAGCAAAAACATTCAGTACTTC.

The chain has TRBV5-1 and TRBJ1-3; unclear D gene. With 7 bases removed from V and 0 bases from J, the gap between germline ends came to 8 bases. Per the germline V gene, CDR1 is SGHRS and CDR2 is YFSETQ. The CDR3 consists of 13 residues. This chain's CDR3 is CASQTDSGNTIYF. In DNA, the CDR3 is TGCGCCAGCCAAACCGACTCTGGAAACACCATATATTTT. Using reference TRBV5-1 and TRBJ1-3 for the parts outside the CDR3, the full variable domain is KAGVTQTPRYLIKTRGQQVTLSCSPISGHRSVSWYQQTPGQGLQFLFEYFSETQRNKGNFPGRFSGRQFSNSRSEMNVSTLELGDSALYLCASQTDSGNTIYFGEGSWLTVV.

This sequence joins TRBV5-1 and TRBJ2-2; D is possibly TRBD1 (5 bases). CDR1 and CDR2 from the germline V gene are SGHRS and YFSETQ. This CDR3 contains 15 residues. V was trimmed by 2 bases and J by 6 bases, leaving 14 bases between them. The CDR3 nucleotides are TGCGCCAGCAGCTTATTAACAGGTCAGGCCGGGGAGCTGTTTTTT. It codes for CASSLLTGQAGELFF. Variable domain in full (rest from reference TRBV5-1 and TRBJ2-2): KAGVTQTPRYLIKTRGQQVTLSCSPISGHRSVSWYQQTPGQGLQFLFEYFSETQRNKGNFPGRFSGRQFSNSRSEMNVSTLELGDSALYLCASSLLTGQAGELFFGEGSRLTVL.

The CDR3 region is CASSLRRGLGTEAFF. The CDR3 DNA reads as TGTGCCAGCAGCCTACGTCGGGGGCTGGGGACTGAAGCTTTCTTT. V usage is TRBV6-5 and J usage is TRBJ1-1; weak D call: TRBD1 (6 bases). V was pared by 6 bases and J by 5 bases, with 19 bases between. The germline CDR1 and CDR2 sequences are MNHEY and SVGAGI. The CDR3 runs to 15 residues.

As concerns this clone: A much bigger clone sits one base away, suggesting this may be a read error. At the DNA level, this CDR3 is encoded by other sequences in the same sample as well. The chain couples TRBV7-2 to TRBJ2-5; 8 nucleotides align to TRBD2. Germline lookup yields CDR1 SGHTA and CDR2 FQGNSA. The length of the CDR3 is 15 residues. The CDR3 DNA is TGTGCCAGTAGCTTAGCGGGAAGCGGGAGAGAGACCCAGTACTTC. This gives the protein CASSLAGSGRETQYF.

This clone occurred once. V is TRBV30 and J is TRBJ2-7; D call uncertain. The CDR3 extends over 11 amino acids. V gave up 1 base and J gave up 3 bases, with 4 bases separating them. Germline V gives CDR1 GTSNPN, CDR2 SVGIG (reference sequence). The CDR3 bases are TGTGCCTGGAGTGGAGACTACGAGCAGTACTTC. Translation: CAWSGDYEQYF.

In this sample, this clone turned up many times. The chain recombines TRBV11-2 with TRBJ1-3; D is unclear. The CDR3 consists of 14 residues. The ends were cut back, 0 bases at V and 4 bases at J, with 7 bases in the middle. CDR1 is SGHAT and CDR2 is FQNNGV in the germline V gene. The CDR3 spells CASSLEVLGNTIYF. The CDR3 region has the DNA TGTGCCAGCAGCTTAGAGGTTCTAGGAAACACCATATATTTT.

This sequence joins TRBV11-1 and TRBJ2-6; a possible D gene is TRBD1 (6 bases). The CDR3 extends over 17 amino acids. Trimming left V 5 bases short and J 0 bases short, with 14 bases between. Germline CDR1 SGHAT, CDR2 FQDESV (reference sequence). The CDR3 loop is CASSRLGGRSGANVLTF. The CDR3 nucleotides read TGTGCCAGCAGCCGTCTTGGGGGCCGCTCTGGGGCCAACGTCCTGACTTTC. Drawing the rest from reference TRBV11-1 and TRBJ2-6, the complete variable domain is EAEVAQSPRYKITEKSQAVAFWCDPISGHATLYWYRQILGQGPELLVQFQDESVVDDSQLPKDRFSAERLKGVDSTLKIQPAELGDSAMYLCASSRLGGRSGANVLTFGAGSRLTVL.

Concerning this clone itself: A far larger clone is just one base off, so this is likely a read error. The gene calls are TRBV29-1 and TRBJ1-1; D not certain. Germline CDR1 SQVTM, CDR2 ANQGSEA. This CDR3 is 13 amino acids long. The CDR3 spells CSVDAAGNTGAFF. The CDR3 nucleotides read TGCAGCGTTGACGCAGCCGGGAACACTGGAGCTTTCTTT.

As for this clone: A read error is the likely source, as a far larger clone sits one nucleotide away. The genes are TRBV5-8 and TRBJ1-5, with 7 positions matching TRBD2. The closer fit of TRBJ2-3 to the DNA end suggests the J call may be wrong. Germline values: CDR1 SGHTS, CDR2 YDEGEE. This CDR3 is built from 14 residues. Here the CDR3 DNA reads TGTGCCAGCAGCTTCAGGGAGGGGTATCAGCCCCAGTATTTT. Its protein is CASSFREGYQPQYF.

In this sample, this clone turned up a few times. The genes are TRBV28 and TRBJ1-5, with D uncertain. This CDR3 has 12 residues. V was pared by 7 bases and J by 1 base, with 5 bases between. Germline CDR1 MDHEN, CDR2 SYDVKM. The CDR3 protein is CASTVSNQPQHF. The CDR3 region has the DNA TGTGCCAGCACGGTGAGCAATCAGCCCCAGCATTTT. The variable domain in full, completed from reference TRBV28 and TRBJ1-5, reads DVKVTQSSRYLVKRTGEKVFLECVQDMDHENMFWYRQDPGLGLRLIYFSYDVKMKEKGDIPEGYSVSREKKERFSLILESASTNQTSMYLCASTVSNQPQHFGDGTRLSIL.

The chain has TRBV5-6 and TRBJ1-2; weak D call: TRBD1 (5 bases). The germline V and J ends were trimmed by 7 bases and 5 bases, with 12 bases remaining between them. Germline lookup yields CDR1 SGHDT and CDR2 YYEEEE. This CDR3 spans 12 amino acids. CDR3 protein: CASGSKGYGYTF. The DNA for the CDR3 is TGTGCCAGCGGGAGTAAGGGGTATGGCTACACCTTC.

A word on this clone: This sequence is one base from a far larger clone and is likely a read error. Additional DNA sequences in this sample encode the identical CDR3. The gene calls are TRBV7-3 and TRBJ2-7; TRBD1 agrees at 8 bases. The CDR3 is made up of 15 amino acids. CDR1 is SGHTA, CDR2 FQGTGA, per germline. Here the CDR3 reads CASSPQGGNTYEQYF. In DNA, the CDR3 is TGTGCCAGCAGCCCACAGGGGGGCAACACCTATGAGCAGTACTTC.